The 8 T cell receptor beta chains below were found in one sample sequenced in a study of cytomegalovirus exposure and HLA in healthy donors. 60 Vbeta and 13 Jbeta primers were used in PCR. Sequencing was performed with immunoSEQ multiplex PCR; in TCRdb, only in-frame clones are kept and a portion is missing. In all, the sample yields around 190,000 clones. Material: PBMCs. The receptors derive from a woman between 25 and 40 years old in good health and CMV-seropositive.

This chain connects TRBV7-2 to TRBJ1-2, with no clear D. Germline values: CDR1 SGHTA, CDR2 FQGNSA. With 3 bases removed from V and 5 bases from J, the gap between germline ends came to 7 bases. This CDR3 contains 12 residues. In DNA form, the CDR3 reads TGTGCCAGCAGCTTTGAGGAATATGGCTACACCTTC. This encodes CASSFEEYGYTF.

This rearrangement joins TRBV2 to TRBJ1-2; possibly TRBD1 for D (6 bases). This CDR3 region has 14 residues. Germline V gene lookup returns CDR1 SNHLY and CDR2 FYNNEI. V lost 6 bases to trimming and J lost 7 bases, with 18 bases between them. The CDR3 sequence is CASRRDPTGSGYTF. The CDR3 coding sequence is TGTGCCAGCAGAAGAGACCCCACAGGGTCTGGCTACACCTTC. Supplemented by reference TRBV2 and TRBJ1-2, the full variable domain reads EPEVTQTPSHQVTQMGQEVILRCVPISNHLYFYWYRQILGQKVEFLVSFYNNEISEKSEIFDDQFSVERPDGSNFTLKIRSTKLEDSAMYFCASRRDPTGSGYTFGSGTRLTVV.

This sequence joins TRBV5-1 and TRBJ2-2; 8 bases fit TRBD2. The CDR3 runs to 15 residues. J was trimmed by 2 bases and V by 2 bases; bases with no gene match: 2. Germline CDR1 and CDR2: SGHRS and YFSETQ. CDR3 sequence (DNA): TGCGCCAGCAGCTTTCGGGGGGGAAACACCGGGGAGCTGTTTTTT. It is translated as CASSFRGGNTGELFF.

The chain couples TRBV6-5 to TRBJ2-7, with TRBD1 matching over 8 bases. V dropped 6 bases and J dropped 2; count of bases not matched to a gene: 9. The CDR3 is made up of 15 amino acids. Germline values: CDR1 MNHEY, CDR2 SVGAGI. DNA of the CDR3: TGTGCCAGCAGAACCTGGACAGGGACACCCTACGAGCAGTACTTC. As protein: CASRTWTGTPYEQYF.

V gene TRBV29-1 combines with J gene TRBJ2-2, with TRBD2 matching over 9 bases. Trimming took 6 bases from V and 0 from J; bases not matched to a gene: 5. Germline CDR1 and CDR2: SQVTM and ANQGSEA. The CDR3 consists of 15 residues. The CDR3 loop is CSVPAGGTNTGELFF. The DNA for the CDR3 is TGCAGCGTCCCGGCGGGGGGGACGAACACCGGGGAGCTGTTTTTT.

The V gene is TRBV14, the J gene TRBJ1-1; D remains ambiguous. CDR3 size: 15 residues. From germline, CDR1 is SGHDN and CDR2 FVKESK. V gave up 4 bases and J gave up 1 base, with 13 bases separating them. CDR3: CASSPLLRANTEAFF. In DNA, the CDR3 is TGTGCCAGCAGCCCTCTACTACGTGCGAACACTGAAGCTTTCTTT. Supplemented by reference TRBV14 and TRBJ1-1, the full variable domain reads EAGVTQFPSHSVIEKGQTVTLRCDPISGHDNLYWYRRVMGKEIKFLLHFVKESKQDESGMPNNRFLAERTGGTYSTLKVQPAELEDSGVYFCASSPLLRANTEAFFGQGTRLTVV.

The chain is built from TRBV5-1 and TRBJ2-7; a possible D gene is TRBD1 (5 bases). Germline V lookup: CDR1 SGHRS, CDR2 YFSETQ. Deletions cut 4 bases from V and 5 bases from J, with 13 bases between. The CDR3 extends over 13 amino acids. The CDR3 loop reads CASSVTVEDEQYF. The CDR3 nucleotides read TGCGCCAGCAGCGTGACAGTTGAGGACGAGCAGTACTTC.

The rearrangement joins TRBV5-6 to TRBJ1-1; perhaps TRBD1 as D (6 bases). The CDR3 is made up of 16 amino acids. Trimming removed 1 base from V and 0 bases from J, with 13 bases in between. Germline V gene data show CDR1 as SGHDT and CDR2 as YYEEEE. Here the CDR3 reads CASSLRGARMNTEAFF. CDR3 bases: TGTGCCAGCAGCTTGCGGGGGGCCCGGATGAACACTGAAGCTTTCTTT.